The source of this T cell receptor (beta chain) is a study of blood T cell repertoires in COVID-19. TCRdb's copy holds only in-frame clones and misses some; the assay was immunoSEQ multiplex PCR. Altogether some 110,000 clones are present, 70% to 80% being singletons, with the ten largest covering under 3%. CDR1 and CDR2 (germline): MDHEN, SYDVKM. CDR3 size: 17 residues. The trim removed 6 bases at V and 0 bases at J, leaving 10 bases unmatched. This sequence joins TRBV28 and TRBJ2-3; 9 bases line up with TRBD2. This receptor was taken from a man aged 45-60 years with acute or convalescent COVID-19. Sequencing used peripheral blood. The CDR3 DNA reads TGTGCCAGCAGGCTACTAGCGGGTACTACTAGCACAGATACGCAGTATTTT. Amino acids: CASRLLAGTTSTDTQYF.